A selection of T cell receptor beta chains follows, all from one sample in a study of patients and donors after allogeneic stem cell transplantation. TCRdb re-called the RT-PCR reads with MiXCR, one entry per CDR3 protein. The table records approximately 200,000 distinct CDR3 sequences, roughly two fifths of them present only once. The specimen was blood, either unsorted or a sorted T cell fraction (not recorded which). All receptors derive from a human donor who was either an allogeneic HSCT recipient or a stem cell or donor lymphocyte infusion donor (not recorded which). It is not recorded whose cells these are; they may come from a transplant donor. Each CDR3 is given with its conserved first and last residue. The order of the fields is J gene, V gene, clone size, D gene, CDR3 DNA, CDR3 protein. The D gene is left open where the match is weak. Part of the rows lack a size; the others show once, few, many or a class for expanded clones.

TRBJ1-2 TRBV5-6 few NA TGTGCCAGCAGCTTGCCTGGTGGGGTAGATGGCTACACCTTC CASSLPGGVDGYTF
TRBJ1-1 TRBV4-3 few NA TGCGCCAGCAGCCAAGGCCTATTAGTTCCCAGGGACCCTGAAGCTTTCTTT CASSQGLLVPRDPEAFF
TRBJ2-1 TRBV7-9 NA NA TGTGCCAGCAGCTTAGAGGGGCGGGCGAGTGAGCAGTTCTTC CASSLEGRASEQFF
TRBJ1-2 TRBV12-3/TRBV12-4 NA NA TGTGCCAGCAGTTTACGGCGGACAGTTCTCGGCTACACCTTC CASSLRRTVLGYTF
TRBJ2-6 TRBV5-1 NA NA TGCGCCAGCAGCTTGAGGGACTCTGGGGCCAACGTCCTGACTTTC CASSLRDSGANVLTF
TRBJ1-5 TRBV4-2 few NA TGTGCCAGCAGCCAAGTAACCGATCACCCCCAGCATTTT CASSQVTDHPQHF
TRBJ2-7 TRBV18 NA NA TGTGCCAGCTCACCACAGGGGGGGCTAAGCTCCTACGAGCAGTACTTC CASSPQGGLSSYEQYF
TRBJ2-1 TRBV18 few NA TGTGCCAGCTCACCCCGAGGACGAATTACGGGGGATGAGCAGTTCTTC CASSPRGRITGDEQFF
TRBJ1-3 TRBV7-2 NA NA TGTGCCAGCAGCCCCCGGACAGTAGGTGGAAACACCATATATTTT CASSPRTVGGNTIYF
TRBJ1-3 TRBV29-1 few TRBD1 TGCAGCGCCGAACAGGGGACCACCATATATTTT CSAEQGTTIYF
TRBJ2-2 TRBV30 NA NA TGTGCCTGGAGTGACCCCCTGCACACCGGGGAGCTGTTTTTT CAWSDPLHTGELFF
TRBJ1-2 TRBV2 NA NA TGTGCCAGCAGTACCACTCCGGGACCAAACTATGGCTACACCTTC CASSTTPGPNYGYTF
TRBJ1-6 TRBV4-2 NA NA TGTGCCAGCAGCTCCCAGACGGTTCCGAATTCACCCCTCCACTTT CASSSQTVPNSPLHF
TRBJ2-7 TRBV28 NA NA TGTGCCAGCAGTGGACCGGCCTTGGGTTCCTTC CASSGPALGSF
TRBJ2-7 TRBV25-1 NA TRBD1 TGTGCCAGCAGTGAGTGGACAGGGTTCTACGAGCAGTACTTC CASSEWTGFYEQYF
TRBJ1-1 TRBV12-3/TRBV12-4 NA NA TGTGCCAGCACGCTGGGGGCAGCTGAAGCTTTCTTT CASTLGAAEAFF
TRBJ2-5 TRBV28 few TRBD2 TGTGCCAGCAGTTTACCGACTAGCATTAAGACCCAGTACTTC CASSLPTSIKTQYF
TRBJ2-1 TRBV10-3 NA TRBD1 TGTGCCATCAGTGGGTCCCCCCGGGACAGGGGGCCTGATGAGCAGTTCTTC CAISGSPRDRGPDEQFF
TRBJ1-2 TRBV4-2 few TRBD1 TGTGCCAGCAGCCAAGCAGGGGGCGGCTATGGCTACACCTTC CASSQAGGGYGYTF
TRBJ1-5 TRBV28 few NA TGTGCCAGCAGTTTATATATCCCCCGGAGCAATCAGCCCCAGCATTTT CASSLYIPRSNQPQHF
TRBJ2-3 TRBV5-1 few TRBD2 TGCGCCAGCAGATCCCTAGCGGGGGGGCCTACAGATACGCAGTATTTT CASRSLAGGPTDTQYF
TRBJ2-3 TRBV24-1 NA NA TGTGCCACCAGGACGGGGGGCACAGATACGCAGTATTTT CATRTGGTDTQYF
TRBJ2-1 TRBV12-3/TRBV12-4 NA NA TGTGCCAGCGCCCTTAGCGGCCGCTCCTACAATGAGCAGTTCTTC CASALSGRSYNEQFF
TRBJ1-2 TRBV9 few NA TGTGCCAGCAGCACTTATCCCCTATATGGCTACACCTTC CASSTYPLYGYTF
TRBJ1-4 TRBV12-3/TRBV12-4 NA TRBD1 TGTGCCAGCAGGCAAAACAGGGGAACGGCAACTAATGAAAAACTGTTTTTT CASRQNRGTATNEKLFF
TRBJ1-4 TRBV5-1 NA TRBD1 TGCGCCAGCAGCTTGGTGGCCGAGACAGGGAGGGTTGGGAAACTGTTTTTT CASSLVAETGRVGKLFF
TRBJ1-1 TRBV20-1 few NA TGCAGTCACGGGGCAGATACAATGAACACTGAAGCTTTCTTT CSHGADTMNTEAFF
TRBJ1-2 TRBV5-1 NA NA TGCGCCAGCAGCGACCCTACAAGTAATAACTATGGCTACACCTTC CASSDPTSNNYGYTF
TRBJ1-4 TRBV3-1 NA TRBD1 TGTGCCAGCAGCCAAGGAGTAGGACAGGGCGGATGGAAACTGTTTTTT CASSQGVGQGGWKLFF
TRBJ1-1 TRBV24-1 NA NA TGTGCCACCAGTGATTCGACAGGCCAAACTGAAGCTTTCTTT CATSDSTGQTEAFF
TRBJ2-1 TRBV11-1 NA TRBD2 TGTGCCAGCAGCCCGAGCGGGGGGGCCTCAGATGAGCAGTTCTTC CASSPSGGASDEQFF
TRBJ2-2 TRBV20-1 few TRBD1 TGCAGTGCTTGGGACAGGGATGGGACCGGGGAGCTGTTTTTT CSAWDRDGTGELFF
TRBJ2-1 TRBV7-9 once NA TGTGCCAGCAGCTCCCAAGGCCCAACCTCAGCGTTCTTC CASSSQGPTSAFF
TRBJ2-2 TRBV5-1 few TRBD1 TGCGCCAGCAGCGTGGGGACAGCGAACACCGGGGAGCTGTTTTTT CASSVGTANTGELFF
TRBJ1-3 TRBV12-3/TRBV12-4 few NA TGTGCCAGCAATAGGGAATCGGGAAACACCATATATTTT CASNRESGNTIYF
TRBJ2-1 TRBV4-1 NA NA TGCGCCAGCAGCCACCCCCCCGTGGGGTATTACAATGAGCAGTTCTTC CASSHPPVGYYNEQFF
TRBJ1-1 TRBV14 NA NA TGTGCCAGCAGCCAAAAGGAGTCTTACACTGAAGCTTTCTTT CASSQKESYTEAFF
TRBJ2-7 TRBV10-3 NA NA TGTGCCATCCAGGGAACAGTTCCCTACGAGCAGTACTTC CAIQGTVPYEQYF
TRBJ2-1 TRBV12-3/TRBV12-4 NA NA TGTGCCAGCAGCCAGGGCACCTACAATGAGCAGTTCTTC CASSQGTYNEQFF
TRBJ1-3 TRBV12-3/TRBV12-4 few NA TGTGCCAGCAGAAGGACAGCCACTGGAAACACCATATATTTT CASRRTATGNTIYF
TRBJ2-1 TRBV5-1 few NA TGCGCCAGCAGCCCAGTGGGACCAGGGATGGGTGAGCAGTTCTTC CASSPVGPGMGEQFF
TRBJ2-3 TRBV9 NA NA TGTGCCAGCAGCGCACAGTTTGGTACAGATACGCAGTATTTT CASSAQFGTDTQYF
TRBJ2-7 TRBV20-1 NA TRBD1 TGCAGTGAAGGAGACAGGGAGCACGAGCAGTACTTC CSEGDREHEQYF
TRBJ1-4 TRBV4-2 NA NA TGTGCCAGCAGCCAAGGACAGGAGAATGAAAAACTGTTTTTT CASSQGQENEKLFF
TRBJ1-5 TRBV28 NA NA TGTGCCAGCAGTATTCACGGGGGGCGAGGCAATCAGCCCCAGCATTTT CASSIHGGRGNQPQHF